This passage covers 17 T cell receptor beta chains from one sample sequenced in a study of blood T cell repertoires in COVID-19. This table comes from immunoSEQ multiplex PCR, and its TCRdb copy is limited to in-frame clones, with some not included. The data contain approximately 90,000 clones, roughly 80% of them seen just once; the ten biggest clones take up nearly 4.5%. The specimen was peripheral blood. These receptors all stem from a man between 60 and 75 years old with acute or convalescent COVID-19.

This clone was recorded a few times. The chain employs TRBV27 and TRBJ1-5; a possible D gene is TRBD1 (5 bases). The CDR3 is 15 residues long. V shed 0 bases and J shed 9 bases, with 15 bases lying between them. Germline CDR1 MNHEY, CDR2 SMNVEV (reference sequence). CDR3: CASSLSPDSSGPQHF. The CDR3 DNA follows: TGTGCCAGCAGTTTATCACCTGACAGCTCGGGGCCCCAGCATTTT.

This rearrangement joins TRBV4-3 to TRBJ1-6; D possibly corresponds to TRBD1 (5 bases). Germline V gene sequence: CDR1 LGHNA, CDR2 YSLEER. The length of the CDR3 is 16 residues. V was pared by 0 bases and J by 9 bases, with 15 bases between. In DNA, the CDR3 is TGCGCCAGCAGCCAAGATCGGGCAGGGATAGGTTCACCCCTCCACTTT. Translating gives CASSQDRAGIGSPLHF.

The chain links TRBV7-3 to TRBJ2-1; 8 nucleotides agree with TRBD1. CDR3 length equals 16 residues. Losses at the gene ends were 6 bases for V and 6 bases for J; bases not matched to a gene: 13. Per the germline V gene, CDR1 is SGHTA and CDR2 is FQGTGA. CDR3 region: CASSYTAGTGSNEQFF. For the CDR3, the DNA is TGTGCCAGCAGTTATACAGCCGGGACAGGCTCCAATGAGCAGTTCTTC.

The CDR3 DNA sequence: TGTGCCAGCAGCTTAGGAGTGGCAGGGAGGCTTAATTCACCCCTCCACTTT. Translation gives CASSLGVAGRLNSPLHF. The chain employs TRBV7-9 and TRBJ1-6; possible D gene TRBD1, 5 bases. Between the trimmed V and J ends, which lost 1 base and 6 bases, there was a span of 16 bases. The CDR3 is 17 amino acids. CDR1 and CDR2 from the germline V gene are SEHNR and FQNEAQ (reference sequence).

The chain is built from TRBV19 and TRBJ2-1; 10 positions agree with TRBD2. Germline assignment: CDR1 LNHDA and CDR2 SQIVND (reference sequence). V shed 3 bases, J shed 0 bases, and the junction held 5 bases outside the gene matches. The CDR3 contains 17 residues. In DNA, the CDR3 is TGTGCCAGTAGTATTACGGGACTAGCGAGCTCCTACAATGAGCAGTTCTTC. It is translated as CASSITGLASSYNEQFF.

The gene calls are TRBV27 and TRBJ2-7; 9 nucleotides line up with TRBD1. CDR3 length equals 14 residues. Germline loops: CDR1 MNHEY, CDR2 SMNVEV (reference sequence). J was trimmed by 5 bases and V by 6 bases; bases with no gene match: 8. In nucleotides, the CDR3 is TGTGCCAGCAGACCGGGACAGGGTAGCCACGAGCAGTACTTC. This codes for CASRPGQGSHEQYF.

The CDR3 region is CASSITSRTGGGYTF. The DNA for the CDR3 is TGTGCCAGTAGTATCACCAGTCGGACAGGAGGCGGCTACACCTTC. The J gene is TRBJ1-2, the V gene TRBV19, with 7 bases that match TRBD1. V gave up 3 bases and J gave up 8 bases; unmatched junction bases: 12. Germline V gene data show CDR1 as LNHDA and CDR2 as SQIVND (reference sequence). The CDR3 spans 15 residues.

J is TRBJ2-3 and V is TRBV7-2, with 9 bases identical to TRBD2. This CDR3 spans 14 amino acids. Germline V gene lookup returns CDR1 SGHTA and CDR2 FQGNSA. The J segment lost 4 bases and the V segment lost 6 bases, leaving 5 bases of the junction unmatched. The CDR3 spells CASRAGTSSDTQYF. The CDR3 DNA reads as TGTGCCAGCAGGGCCGGGACTAGCTCAGATACGCAGTATTTT.

The chain carries TRBV13 and TRBJ2-1; the match to TRBD2 covers 11 bases. In germline, CDR1 is PRHDT, CDR2 FYEKMQ (reference sequence). The V gene end was trimmed by 5 bases and the J gene end by 6 bases; junction bases not matched to a gene: 6. CDR3 length equals 15 residues. CDR3 residues: CASSQLAGVSNEQFF. The CDR3 DNA reads TGTGCCAGCAGCCAACTAGCGGGAGTTAGCAATGAGCAGTTCTTC. The full variable domain, in which reference TRBV13 and TRBJ2-1 provide the parts outside the CDR3, is AAGVIQSPRHLIKEKRETATLKCYPIPRHDTVYWYQQGPGQDPQFLISFYEKMQSDKGSIPDRFSAQQFSDYHSELNMSSLELGDSALYFCASSQLAGVSNEQFFGPGTRLTVL.

The chain carries TRBV19 and TRBJ2-2, with a tentative D call TRBD2 (7 bases). Between the trimmed V and J ends, which lost 8 bases and 0 bases, there was a span of 19 bases. Germline V gene lookup returns CDR1 LNHDA and CDR2 SQIVND (reference sequence). This CDR3 spans 17 amino acids. The CDR3 protein is CASRPGGLPANTGELFF. The CDR3 DNA reads as TGTGCCAGTCGGCCCGGGGGGCTCCCCGCGAACACCGGGGAGCTGTTTTTT.

The J gene is TRBJ2-3, the V gene TRBV27; D remains unclear. Trimming pared 3 bases from V and 2 bases from J, leaving 9 bases between. Germline V gene sequence: CDR1 MNHEY, CDR2 SMNVEV (reference sequence). The CDR3 is 14 amino acids. The CDR3 protein is CASSLSGPTDTQYF. CDR3 nucleotides: TGTGCCAGCAGTTTGTCTGGGCCCACAGATACGCAGTATTTT.

This sequence joins TRBV28 and TRBJ2-6, with a tentative D call TRBD1 (6 bases). Germline CDR1 is MDHEN and CDR2 is SYDVKM. CDR3 length equals 15 residues. Trimming left V 5 bases short and J 0 bases short, with 8 bases between. The CDR3 reads CASSGQSSGANVLTF. As DNA, the CDR3 is TGTGCCAGCAGTGGACAGAGCTCTGGGGCCAACGTCCTGACTTTC.

V and J are TRBV28 and TRBJ2-3; 7 bases align to TRBD2. CDR1 MDHEN and CDR2 SYDVKM come from the germline V gene. The CDR3 contains 15 residues. The J segment lost 3 bases and the V segment lost 5 bases, leaving 8 bases of the junction unmatched. CDR3 in amino acids: CASSPIMGGTDTQYF. The CDR3 DNA reads as TGTGCCAGCAGTCCGATAATGGGAGGGACAGATACGCAGTATTTT.

J is TRBJ1-6 and V is TRBV10-1; the D is unclear. Trimming took 6 bases from V and 7 from J, leaving 7 bases between them. Per germline, CDR1 WNHNN and CDR2 SYGVQD (reference sequence). The CDR3 spans 12 residues. The DNA of the CDR3 is TGCGCCAGCAGCTCAGGAAATTCACCCCTCCACTTT. Protein sequence: CASSSGNSPLHF.

This CDR3 is CASSSRTGLHQPQHF. DNA for the CDR3: TGTGCCAGCAGTTCGAGGACAGGGCTTCATCAGCCCCAGCATTTT. The V and J genes are TRBV28 and TRBJ1-5; TRBD1 agrees at 8 bases. Germline CDR1 reads MDHEN; CDR2 reads SYDVKM. This CDR3 region has 15 residues. With 4 bases clipped from V and 5 bases from J, the junction kept 7 bases outside the gene matches. The full variable domain, completed using reference TRBV28 and TRBJ1-5, is DVKVTQSSRYLVKRTGEKVFLECVQDMDHENMFWYRQDPGLGLRLIYFSYDVKMKEKGDIPEGYSVSREKKERFSLILESASTNQTSMYLCASSSRTGLHQPQHFGDGTRLSIL.

V and J are TRBV2 and TRBJ1-1; possibly TRBD1 for D (5 bases). The CDR3 is 16 residues long. V was trimmed by 6 bases and J by 0 bases, leaving 17 bases between them. CDR1 SNHLY and CDR2 FYNNEI come from the germline V gene. The CDR3, as DNA: TGTGCCAGCAGCCTGGGACTCACGACCTTGAACACTGAAGCTTTCTTT. It codes for CASSLGLTTLNTEAFF.

In its sample, this clone was seen once. V gene TRBV30 combines with J gene TRBJ1-2; tentative D call: TRBD1 (5 bases). The V gene's germline CDR1 is GTSNPN and CDR2 SVGIG (reference sequence). The CDR3 has 11 residues. Trimming pared 8 bases from V and 8 bases from J, leaving 15 bases between. The CDR3 region has the DNA TGTGCCCATCGGCGGGGGTCCGGCTACACCTTC. Amino acid sequence: CAHRRGSGYTF. The full variable domain, its missing parts supplied by reference TRBV30 and TRBJ1-2, is SQTIHQWPATLVQPVGSPLSLECTVEGTSNPNLYWYRQAAGRGLQLLFYSVGIGQISSEVPQNLSASRPQDRQFILSSKKLLLSDSGFYLCAHRRGSGYTFGSGTRLTVV.